Below are 25 T cell receptor beta chains sequenced from a single sample in a study of T cells in Graves' hyperthyroidism and ophthalmopathy. RNA transcripts served as the template for amplifying TCR beta CDR3 regions. The study used the HTBI primer set for a first-round RT-PCR of the TCR CDR3. Each CDR3 protein gets one entry after TCRdb re-called the multiplex PCR reads with MiXCR. The data contain about 500,000 distinct CDR3 sequences, approximately 17% of them singletons. The sample comprised blood. The receptors here all came from a woman under 30 with Graves' ophthalmopathy.

This clonotype was observed a handful of times. The chain has TRBV5-1 and TRBJ2-1; 7 bases align to TRBD1. Looked up from germline, CDR1 is SGHRS and CDR2 is YFSETQ. The V gene end was trimmed by 2 bases and the J gene end by 8 bases; junction bases not matched to a gene: 7. This CDR3 is built from 14 residues. The CDR3 sequence is CASSFAEQGYEQFF. The CDR3 DNA sequence: TGCGCCAGCAGCTTCGCCGAACAGGGGTATGAGCAGTTCTTC.

This clonotype occurred many times. The chain links TRBV14 to TRBJ1-6; no clear D gene. This CDR3 spans 16 amino acids. Germline CDR1 and CDR2: SGHDN and FVKESK. V lost 2 bases to trimming and J lost 5 bases, with 13 bases between them. The CDR3 region is CASSQLTWWNNSPLHF. The CDR3 nucleotides read TGTGCCAGCAGCCAACTAACCTGGTGGAATAATTCACCCCTCCACTTT.

This clonotype has a count of ten or more. The CDR3 sequence: CAWSVRAARYGYTF. The CDR3 DNA sequence: TGTGCCTGGAGTGTAAGGGCGGCCCGGTATGGCTACACCTTC. This chain connects TRBV30 to TRBJ1-2; no clear D gene. Trimming shortened V by 0 bases and J by 5 bases, and 13 bases separated the two germline ends. CDR1 and CDR2 from the germline V gene are GTSNPN and SVGIG (reference sequence). There are 14 residues in the CDR3.

This clonotype was seen repeatedly, ten times or more. This chain connects TRBV11-3 to TRBJ1-6; no definite D call. Trimming shortened V by 2 bases and J by 7 bases, and 6 bases separated the two germline ends. Germline-derived CDR1 and CDR2 are SGHNT and YENEEA. The CDR3 has 13 amino acids. The CDR3 protein is CASSLHANSPLHF. CDR3 coding DNA: TGTGCCAGCAGCTTACACGCCAATTCACCCCTCCACTTT.

This chain connects TRBV20-1 to TRBJ2-1; the match to TRBD1 covers 7 bases. CDR3 length: 15 residues. Germline CDR1 reads DFQATT; CDR2 reads SNEGSKA (reference sequence). V lost 1 base and J lost 3; bases outside the gene matches: 6. Here the CDR3 DNA reads TGCAGTGCTAGAGGAGGGGGCCGGTTCTACAATGAGCAGTTCTTC. Its translation: CSARGGGRFYNEQFF.

This clonotype has only a few counts. The chain is built from TRBV2 and TRBJ2-7; 8 nucleotides align to TRBD1. The CDR3 is made up of 14 amino acids. Germline V gives CDR1 SNHLY, CDR2 FYNNEI. Losses at the gene ends were 2 bases for V and 2 bases for J; bases not matched to a gene: 2. CDR3 DNA sequence: TGTGCCAGCAGTGAACAGGGGGCCACCTACGAGCAGTACTTC. Protein: CASSEQGATYEQYF.

The chain links TRBV7-9 to TRBJ2-3; D might be TRBD1 (5 bases). This CDR3 region has 16 residues. CDR1 and CDR2 from the germline V gene are SEHNR and FQNEAQ (reference sequence). The germline V and J ends were trimmed by 1 base and 6 bases, with 17 bases remaining between them. The CDR3 sequence: CASSLEGRVLTDTQYF. The CDR3 coding sequence is TGTGCCAGCAGCTTAGAAGGCAGGGTACTTACGGATACGCAGTATTTT. Combining the CDR3 with reference TRBV7-9 and TRBJ2-3 gives the whole variable domain DTGVSQNPRHKITKRGQNVTFRCDPISEHNRLYWYRQTLGQGPEFLTYFQNEAQLEKSRLLSDRFSAERPKGSFSTLEIQRTEQGDSAMYLCASSLEGRVLTDTQYFGPGTRLTVL.

The chain recombines TRBV13 with TRBJ1-1; D possibly corresponds to TRBD1 (5 bases). Germline CDR1 is PRHDT and CDR2 is FYEKMQ (reference sequence). This CDR3 is 17 amino acids long. Trimming removed 3 bases at V and 3 bases at J, with 20 bases between. The CDR3 protein is CASSLDPGLGVDTEAFF. The CDR3 DNA reads as TGTGCCAGCAGCTTGGACCCGGGACTGGGGGTCGACACTGAAGCTTTCTTT. The full variable domain, completed using reference TRBV13 and TRBJ1-1, is AAGVIQSPRHLIKEKRETATLKCYPIPRHDTVYWYQQGPGQDPQFLISFYEKMQSDKGSIPDRFSAQQFSDYHSELNMSSLELGDSALYFCASSLDPGLGVDTEAFFGQGTRLTVV.

The chain couples TRBV28 to TRBJ1-6; tentatively, D is TRBD1 (5 bases). The V gene lost 6 bases and the J gene lost 5 bases, with 14 bases spanning the gap. Germline CDR1 MDHEN, CDR2 SYDVKM. The CDR3 has 15 amino acids. The CDR3 here is CASRETGSDNSPLHF. The CDR3 nucleotides are TGTGCCAGCAGGGAAACAGGTTCGGATAATTCACCCCTCCACTTT.

This clonotype was seen ten or more times. The gene calls are TRBV13 and TRBJ2-1; no reliable D call. Germline assignment: CDR1 PRHDT and CDR2 FYEKMQ (reference sequence). This CDR3 has 14 amino acids. Trimming cost V 7 bases and J 0 bases, with 10 bases left between them. CDR3 region: CASTTPGSYNEQFF. In DNA form, the CDR3 reads TGTGCCAGCACCACCCCGGGCTCCTACAATGAGCAGTTCTTC. Full variable domain (missing parts from reference TRBV13 and TRBJ2-1): AAGVIQSPRHLIKEKRETATLKCYPIPRHDTVYWYQQGPGQDPQFLISFYEKMQSDKGSIPDRFSAQQFSDYHSELNMSSLELGDSALYFCASTTPGSYNEQFFGPGTRLTVL.

V and J are TRBV4-2 and TRBJ1-1; TRBD1 matches 7 bases. The CDR3 has 15 residues. Germline CDR1 reads LGHNA; CDR2 reads YNFKEQ. After removal of 3 bases from V and 0 bases from J, the junction contained 4 bases not matched to a gene. The CDR3 loop is CASSHRTGLNTEAFF. The DNA for the CDR3 is TGTGCCAGCAGCCATCGGACAGGCTTGAACACTGAAGCTTTCTTT.

This clonotype was picked up many times. This chain uses TRBV6-2 or TRBV6-3 with TRBJ1-1; D not resolved. Germline values: CDR1 MNHEY, CDR2 SVGEGT. V gave up 4 bases and J gave up 3 bases, with 12 bases separating them. The CDR3 extends over 14 amino acids. DNA for the CDR3: TGTGCCAGCAGTTCTACGTCTTCGTACACTGAAGCTTTCTTT. Translated, it gives CASSSTSSYTEAFF.

This clonotype was observed at least ten times. J is TRBJ2-5 and V is TRBV12-5; D is uncertain. V lost 11 bases and J lost 5, with 12 bases in between. This CDR3 is built from 11 residues. Per germline, CDR1 LGHNT and CDR2 FRNRAP. The chain's CDR3 is CALPHGETQYF. CDR3 coding DNA: TGTGCTCTTCCGCATGGGGAGACCCAGTACTTC.

Details on this clonotype: This sequence may be a read error, since a much larger clone differs from it by one base. This rearrangement joins TRBV28 to TRBJ2-1; 15 bases align to TRBD2. Gene TRBJ2-7 matches the end of the DNA better, so the J call may be wrong. Per germline, CDR1 MDHEN and CDR2 SYDVKM. CDR3 size: 19 residues. In nucleotides, the CDR3 is TGTGCCAGCAATCCCGGGACTAGCGGGAGGATTAGCTCCTACAATGAGCAGTACTTC. Translating it yields CASNPGTSGRISSYNEQYF.

This clonotype was counted ten times or more. The CDR3 loop is CASSQLNEQFF. The DNA for the CDR3 is TGTGCCAGCAGCCAATTAAATGAGCAGTTCTTC. The V gene is TRBV3-1, the J gene TRBJ2-1; D is unresolved. There are 11 residues in the CDR3. V lost 2 bases to trimming and J lost 7 bases, with 3 bases between them. Germline V CDR1 and CDR2: LGHDT, YNNKEL (reference sequence).

The chain couples TRBV18 to TRBJ2-5, with 9 bases aligning to TRBD1. The CDR3 length is 18 residues. Germline V lookup: CDR1 KGHSH, CDR2 LQKENI. Trimming took 3 bases from V and 0 from J; bases not matched to a gene: 11. The CDR3 loop reads CASSPIRDRDTNQETQYF. In nucleotides, the CDR3 is TGTGCCAGCTCACCGATCCGGGACAGGGACACTAACCAAGAGACCCAGTACTTC.

In this sample, this clonotype turned up many times. The V gene is TRBV6-1, the J gene TRBJ2-1; 10 positions agree with TRBD2. CDR3 length: 14 residues. V lost 10 bases and J lost 3; bases outside the gene matches: 6. Germline lookup yields CDR1 MNHNS and CDR2 SASEGT. CDR3 DNA: TGTGCCACTAGACTAGCGGGCTTCTACAATGAGCAGTTCTTC. It translates to CATRLAGFYNEQFF.

This clonotype was observed many times. J is TRBJ1-2 and V is TRBV12-3 or TRBV12-4, with 8 bases that match TRBD1. This CDR3 has 13 residues. After removal of 4 bases from V and 8 bases from J, the junction contained 6 bases not matched to a gene. The CDR3 protein is CASSSGTGVGYTF. The CDR3 nucleotides are TGTGCCAGCAGTTCTGGGACAGGTGTCGGCTACACCTTC.

A few counts support this clonotype. The chain carries TRBV27 and TRBJ2-2; D ambiguous. The V end was cut by 5 bases, the J end by 4 bases, with 17 bases between. The CDR3 spans 16 residues. Germline values: CDR1 MNHEY, CDR2 SMNVEV (reference sequence). CDR3 nucleotide sequence: TGTGCCAGCAGTCTCAACCCAACGACGGGCACCGGGGAGCTGTTTTTT. Its protein is CASSLNPTTGTGELFF.

For the CDR3, the DNA is TGCAGTGCTTGGGGTCCTTTGGGGATAGAATTGAACACTGAAGCTTTCTTT. It encodes CSAWGPLGIELNTEAFF. This chain joins TRBV20-1 and TRBJ1-1; no definite D call. The CDR3 runs 17 residues. CDR1 is DFQATT, CDR2 SNEGSKA, per germline (reference sequence). Trimming removed 5 bases from V and 0 bases from J, with 22 bases in between.

This clonotype was found many times. This chain uses TRBV20-1 with TRBJ2-1, with 7 bases matching TRBD2. Germline CDR1 DFQATT, CDR2 SNEGSKA (reference sequence). Germline trimming cut 6 bases from V and 1 base from J; bases unmatched to any gene: 6. This CDR3 is 14 amino acids long. This chain's CDR3 is CSAGGDLSYNEQFF. As DNA, the CDR3 is TGCAGTGCGGGGGGGGACCTTTCCTACAATGAGCAGTTCTTC.

This clonotype was picked up many times. The chain links TRBV12-3 or TRBV12-4 to TRBJ1-3; D not certain. The V and J ends lost 3 bases and 2 bases respectively, with 11 bases between them. The CDR3 consists of 15 residues. The CDR3 region has the DNA TGTGCCAGCAGTTTCGCCCGGACGCCTGGAAACACCATATATTTT. The encoded protein is CASSFARTPGNTIYF.

Many counts were recorded for this clonotype. This chain connects TRBV7-2 to TRBJ2-1, with 11 bases identical to TRBD2. From germline, CDR1 is SGHTA and CDR2 FQGNSA. This CDR3 region has 16 residues. The ends lost 5 bases at V and 2 bases at J; junction bases unmatched: 5. The CDR3 reads CASSILAGDAYNEQFF. Written as DNA, the CDR3 is TGTGCCAGCAGCATACTAGCGGGAGACGCCTACAATGAGCAGTTCTTC.

Only a few counts were recorded for this clonotype. The chain employs TRBV5-4 and TRBJ2-1; 11 positions agree with TRBD2. The V segment lost 4 bases and the J segment 0 bases; nucleotides outside the gene matches: 3. The CDR3 extends over 16 amino acids. CDR1 is SGHNT and CDR2 is YYREEE in the germline V gene (reference sequence). DNA for the CDR3: TGTGCCAGCAGCGACACTAGCGGGAGCTCCTACAATGAGCAGTTCTTC. Translated: CASSDTSGSSYNEQFF.

This clonotype turned up a few times. This sequence joins TRBV15 and TRBJ1-1; perhaps TRBD1 as D (6 bases). This CDR3 is built from 12 residues. Deletions cut 6 bases from V and 5 bases from J, with 10 bases between. Germline V gene data show CDR1 as LNHNV and CDR2 as YYDKDF (reference sequence). CDR3 coding DNA: TGTGCCACCAGAACAGGGTCAACTGAAGCTTTCTTT. Protein sequence: CATRTGSTEAFF.